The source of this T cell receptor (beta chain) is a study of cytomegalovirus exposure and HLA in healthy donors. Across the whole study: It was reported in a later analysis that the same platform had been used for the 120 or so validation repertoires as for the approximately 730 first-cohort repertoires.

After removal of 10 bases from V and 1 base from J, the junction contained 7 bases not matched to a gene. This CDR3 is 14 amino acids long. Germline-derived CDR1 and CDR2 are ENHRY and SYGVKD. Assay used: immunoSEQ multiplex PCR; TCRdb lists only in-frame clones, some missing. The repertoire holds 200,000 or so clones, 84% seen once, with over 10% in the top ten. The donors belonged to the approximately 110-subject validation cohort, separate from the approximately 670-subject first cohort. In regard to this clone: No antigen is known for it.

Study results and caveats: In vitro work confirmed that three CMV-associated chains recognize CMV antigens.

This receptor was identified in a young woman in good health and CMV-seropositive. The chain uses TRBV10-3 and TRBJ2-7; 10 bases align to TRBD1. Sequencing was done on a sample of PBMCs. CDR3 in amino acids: CATSPGQGSYEQYF. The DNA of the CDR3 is TGTGCCACCTCACCGGGACAGGGGTCCTACGAGCAGTACTTC.